This T cell receptor beta chain was identified in a study of blood T cell repertoires in COVID-19. At the level of the study: Spain, Italy and the United States supplied samples that represented acute and convalescent COVID-19. PBMCs, B-cell-depleted T cells, or T cells provided the cDNA or gDNA that made up the material.

Methods used by the authors: By means of reference gene primer amplification, nucleated cell counts were estimated. Profiling relied on immunoSEQ multiplex PCR, and the TCRdb table lists in-frame clones only, not all of them. The V and J calls and clone size come from that table; D and trimming were worked out from the DNA. This sample has 200,000 to 300,000 clones; 80% to 85% occur once, and the top ten carry around 4%. Sequencing was carried out using peripheral blood. This clonotype was sampled from a man in his 60s with acute or convalescent COVID-19.

The CDR3 protein is CASSRRDRGRALGNEQFF. In DNA form, the CDR3 reads TGTGCCAGCAGCAGGCGGGACAGGGGGCGCGCATTGGGCAATGAGCAGTTCTTC. V is TRBV12-1 and J is TRBJ2-1; the table calls TRBD1, which could not be checked here. TRBV12-1 is termed a pseudogene. The CDR3 length is 18 residues.